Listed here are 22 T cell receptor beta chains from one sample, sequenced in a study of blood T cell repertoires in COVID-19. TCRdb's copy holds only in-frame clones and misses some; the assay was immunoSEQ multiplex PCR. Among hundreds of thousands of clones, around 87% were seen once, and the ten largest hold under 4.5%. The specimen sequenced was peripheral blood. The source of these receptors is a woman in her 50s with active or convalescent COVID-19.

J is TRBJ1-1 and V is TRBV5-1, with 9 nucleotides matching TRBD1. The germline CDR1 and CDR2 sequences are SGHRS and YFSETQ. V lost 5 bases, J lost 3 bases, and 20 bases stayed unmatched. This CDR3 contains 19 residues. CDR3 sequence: CASRHNTRTGDMVYTEAFF. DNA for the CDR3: TGCGCCAGCAGACACAACACCCGGACAGGGGATATGGTGTACACTGAAGCTTTCTTT.

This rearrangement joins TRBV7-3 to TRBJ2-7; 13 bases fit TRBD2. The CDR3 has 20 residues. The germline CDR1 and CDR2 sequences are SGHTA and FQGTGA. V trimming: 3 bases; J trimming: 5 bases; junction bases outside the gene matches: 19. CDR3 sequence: CASSLTPGLAGYRSGNEQYF. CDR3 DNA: TGTGCCAGCAGCTTGACACCGGGACTAGCGGGATATCGGTCGGGGAACGAGCAGTACTTC.

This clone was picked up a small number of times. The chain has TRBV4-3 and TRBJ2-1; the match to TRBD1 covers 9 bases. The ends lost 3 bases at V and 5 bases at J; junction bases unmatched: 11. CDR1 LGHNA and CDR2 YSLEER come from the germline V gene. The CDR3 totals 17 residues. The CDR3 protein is CASSHPLWTGAHNEQFF. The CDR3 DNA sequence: TGCGCCAGCAGCCATCCTCTTTGGACAGGGGCCCACAATGAGCAGTTCTTC.

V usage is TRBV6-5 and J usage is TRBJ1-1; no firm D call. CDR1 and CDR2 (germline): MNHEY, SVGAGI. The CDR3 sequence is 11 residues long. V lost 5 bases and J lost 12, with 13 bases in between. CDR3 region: CASSTRVKTFF. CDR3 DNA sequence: TGTGCCAGCAGTACGAGGGTGAAGACTTTCTTT.

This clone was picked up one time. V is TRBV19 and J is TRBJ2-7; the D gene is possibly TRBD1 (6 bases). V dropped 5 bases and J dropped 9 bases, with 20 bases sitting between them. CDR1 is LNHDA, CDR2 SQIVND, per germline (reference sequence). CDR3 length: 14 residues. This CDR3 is CASSQTGSSSMQYF. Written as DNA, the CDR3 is TGTGCCAGTAGTCAAACAGGGTCGAGTTCGATGCAGTACTTC. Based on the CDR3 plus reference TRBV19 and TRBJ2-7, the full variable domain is DGGITQSPKYLFRKEGQNVTLSCEQNLNHDAMYWYRQDPGQGLRLIYYSQIVNDFQKGDIAEGYSVSREKKESFPLTVTSAQKNPTAFYLCASSQTGSSSMQYFGPGTRLTVT.

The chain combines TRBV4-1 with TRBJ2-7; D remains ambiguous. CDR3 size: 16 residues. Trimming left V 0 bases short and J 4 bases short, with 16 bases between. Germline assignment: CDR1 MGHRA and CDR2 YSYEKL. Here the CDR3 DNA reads TGCGCCAGCAGCCAAGATCCTGTTAGCCAGAGATACGAGCAGTACTTC. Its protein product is CASSQDPVSQRYEQYF.

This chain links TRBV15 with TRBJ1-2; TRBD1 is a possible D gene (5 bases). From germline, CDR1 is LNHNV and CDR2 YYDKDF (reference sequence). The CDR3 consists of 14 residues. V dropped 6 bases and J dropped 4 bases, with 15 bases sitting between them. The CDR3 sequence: CATRGAIATYGYTF. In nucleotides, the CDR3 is TGTGCCACCAGAGGGGCTATTGCAACCTATGGCTACACCTTC.

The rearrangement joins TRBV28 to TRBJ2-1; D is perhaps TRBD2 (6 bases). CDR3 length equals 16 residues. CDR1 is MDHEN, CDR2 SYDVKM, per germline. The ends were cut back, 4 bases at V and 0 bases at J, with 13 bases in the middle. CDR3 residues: CASSSLAESSYNEQFF. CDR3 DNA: TGTGCCAGCAGTTCATTAGCGGAGAGCTCCTACAATGAGCAGTTCTTC.

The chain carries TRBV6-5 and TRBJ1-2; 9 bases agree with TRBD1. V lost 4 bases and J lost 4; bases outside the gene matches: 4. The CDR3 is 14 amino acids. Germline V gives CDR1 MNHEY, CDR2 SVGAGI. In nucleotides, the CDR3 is TGTGCCAGCAGTTCTGGACAGGGGCTCTATGGCTACACCTTC. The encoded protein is CASSSGQGLYGYTF.

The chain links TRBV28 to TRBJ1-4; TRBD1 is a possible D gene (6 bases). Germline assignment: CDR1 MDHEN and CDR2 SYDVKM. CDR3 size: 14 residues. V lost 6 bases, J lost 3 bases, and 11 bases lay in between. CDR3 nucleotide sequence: TGTGCCAGCAGACAGGGATTGGCTAATGAAAAACTGTTTTTT. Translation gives CASRQGLANEKLFF.

As DNA, the CDR3 is TGTGCCAGCTCACGGACAGGTGTGACAGGGGCTAATGAAAAACTGTTTTTT. Protein product: CASSRTGVTGANEKLFF. The chain joins TRBV18 to TRBJ1-4; 8 bases fit TRBD1. CDR1 KGHSH and CDR2 LQKENI come from the germline V gene. The CDR3 contains 17 residues. V lost 4 bases and J lost 3; bases outside the gene matches: 10.

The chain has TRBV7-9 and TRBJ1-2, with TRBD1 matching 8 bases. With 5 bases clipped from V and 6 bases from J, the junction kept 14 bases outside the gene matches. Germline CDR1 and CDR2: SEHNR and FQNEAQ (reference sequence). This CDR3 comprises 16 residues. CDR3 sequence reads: CASSMTGADNLNGYTF. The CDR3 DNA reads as TGTGCCAGCAGCATGACAGGGGCCGATAATTTGAATGGCTACACCTTC.

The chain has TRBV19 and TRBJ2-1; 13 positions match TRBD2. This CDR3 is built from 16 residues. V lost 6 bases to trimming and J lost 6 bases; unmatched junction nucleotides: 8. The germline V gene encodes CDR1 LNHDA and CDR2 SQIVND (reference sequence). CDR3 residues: CASRPPGLAGINEQFF. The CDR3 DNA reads TGTGCCAGTAGACCCCCGGGACTAGCGGGAATCAATGAGCAGTTCTTC.

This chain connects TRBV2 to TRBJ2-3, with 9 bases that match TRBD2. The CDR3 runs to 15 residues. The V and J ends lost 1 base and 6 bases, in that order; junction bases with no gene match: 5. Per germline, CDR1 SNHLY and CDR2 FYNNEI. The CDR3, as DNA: TGTGCCAGCAGTGAAGGCGGGAGGGTAACGGATACGCAGTATTTT. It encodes CASSEGGRVTDTQYF.

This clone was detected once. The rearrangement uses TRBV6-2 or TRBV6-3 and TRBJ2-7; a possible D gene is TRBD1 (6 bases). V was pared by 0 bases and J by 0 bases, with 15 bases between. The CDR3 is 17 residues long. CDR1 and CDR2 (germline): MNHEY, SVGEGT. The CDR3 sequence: CASSYSIRGTSSYEQYF. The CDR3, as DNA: TGTGCCAGCAGTTACTCGATTAGGGGGACGAGCTCCTACGAGCAGTACTTC.

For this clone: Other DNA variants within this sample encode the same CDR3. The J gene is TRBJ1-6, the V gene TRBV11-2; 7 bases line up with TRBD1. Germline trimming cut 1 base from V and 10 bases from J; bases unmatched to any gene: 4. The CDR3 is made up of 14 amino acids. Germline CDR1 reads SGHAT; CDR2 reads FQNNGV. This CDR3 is CASSLVRGNSPLHF. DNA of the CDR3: TGTGCCAGCAGCTTAGTCAGGGGGAACTCACCCCTCCACTTT.

DNA of the CDR3: TGTGCCAGCAGAAGAGGACTAGCCAATGAGCAGTTCTTC. Translation: CASRRGLANEQFF. The genes are TRBV2 and TRBJ2-1; 8 bases agree with TRBD2. Losses at the gene ends were 6 bases for V and 6 bases for J; bases not matched to a gene: 4. Germline V gives CDR1 SNHLY, CDR2 FYNNEI. The CDR3 has 13 residues.

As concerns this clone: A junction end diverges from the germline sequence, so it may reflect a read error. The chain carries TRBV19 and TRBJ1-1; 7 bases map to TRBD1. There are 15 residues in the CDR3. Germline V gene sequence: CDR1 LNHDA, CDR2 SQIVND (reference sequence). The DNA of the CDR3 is TGTGCCAGTAGTCTAGACAGGGCCGGGAACACTGAAGCTTTCTTT. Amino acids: CASSLDRAGNTEAFF.

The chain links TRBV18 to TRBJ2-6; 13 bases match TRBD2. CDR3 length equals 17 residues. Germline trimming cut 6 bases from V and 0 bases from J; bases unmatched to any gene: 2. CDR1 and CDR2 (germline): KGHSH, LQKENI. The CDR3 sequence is CASSGTSGVSGANVLTF. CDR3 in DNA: TGTGCCAGCTCCGGGACTAGCGGGGTCTCTGGGGCCAACGTCCTGACTTTC.

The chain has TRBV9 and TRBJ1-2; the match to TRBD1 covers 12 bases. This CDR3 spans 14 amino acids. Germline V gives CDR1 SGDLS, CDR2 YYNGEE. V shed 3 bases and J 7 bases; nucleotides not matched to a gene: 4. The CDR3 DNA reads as TGTGCCAGCAGCGGAGAGGGACAGGGGGCTGGCTACACCTTC. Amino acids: CASSGEGQGAGYTF.

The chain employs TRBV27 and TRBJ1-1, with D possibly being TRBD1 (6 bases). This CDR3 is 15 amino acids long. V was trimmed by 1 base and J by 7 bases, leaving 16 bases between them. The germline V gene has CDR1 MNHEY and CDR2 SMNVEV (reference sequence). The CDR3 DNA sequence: TGTGCCAGCAGTTTATTACAGGGAGGGCGCGGTGAAGCTTTCTTT. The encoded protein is CASSLLQGGRGEAFF.

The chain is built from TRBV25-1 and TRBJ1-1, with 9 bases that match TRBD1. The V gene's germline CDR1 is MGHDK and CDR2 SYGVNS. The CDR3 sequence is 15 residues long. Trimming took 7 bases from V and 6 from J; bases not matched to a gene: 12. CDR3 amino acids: CASKGTGQGQAEAFF. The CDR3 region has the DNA TGTGCCAGCAAAGGGACCGGACAGGGGCAGGCTGAAGCTTTCTTT.